The 8 T cell receptor beta chains reported below all come from one sample, sequenced in a study of regulatory T cells in long-lasting Graves disease. The time point: newly diagnosed GD, antithyroid drugs for less than 3 months. RNA isolated from PBMCs was used to make the TCR library. Sequencing libraries for TCR beta were prepared with iRepertoire HTBI primers and Arm-PCR of CDR3 regions. TCRdb re-analysed the multiplex PCR reads in MiXCR, keeping a single row per CDR3 protein. This sample has fewer than 500,000 distinct CDR3 sequences, with about 17% found just once. This sample was also put to use in a study of T cells in Graves' hyperthyroidism and ophthalmopathy.

The specimen comprised peripheral blood mononuclear cells (PBMCs), sampled at new diagnosis, from a patient treated with antithyroid drugs. The receptors come from a man aged 35-49 years with Graves disease.

This clonotype occurred many times. The chain links TRBV27 to TRBJ1-4; tentatively, D is TRBD1 (5 bases). Trimming left V 3 bases short and J 6 bases short, with 11 bases between. Germline assignment: CDR1 MNHEY and CDR2 SMNVEV (reference sequence). This CDR3 is 14 amino acids long. CDR3 sequence: CASSFRGRDEKLFF. In DNA form, the CDR3 reads TGTGCCAGCAGTTTTCGGGGACGAGATGAAAAACTGTTTTTT.

This clonotype was recorded at least ten times. The chain uses TRBV11-2 and TRBJ2-2; D assignment may be TRBD1 or TRBD2 (5 bases each). CDR1 and CDR2 from the germline V gene are SGHAT and FQNNGV. V lost 0 bases and J 6 bases, leaving 11 bases between the germline ends. This CDR3 comprises 15 residues. The CDR3, as DNA: TGTGCCAGCAGCTTAGAGGGGCGCGGGTCCGGGGAGCTGTTTTTT. This gives the protein CASSLEGRGSGELFF.

The chain joins TRBV5-1 to TRBJ2-7; 10 bases are a match to TRBD2. V lost 5 bases and J lost 5; bases outside the gene matches: 7. CDR1 SGHRS and CDR2 YFSETQ come from the germline V gene. The CDR3 length is 14 residues. The DNA for the CDR3 is TGCGCCAGCAGTTACCTAGCGGGGGTCGACGAGCAGTACTTC. The encoded protein is CASSYLAGVDEQYF.

The CDR3 sequence: CASSQGYPDTQYF. In DNA form, the CDR3 reads TGTGCCAGCAGCCAAGGTTATCCAGATACGCAGTATTTT. The chain has TRBV14 and TRBJ2-3; D remains unclear. The V end lost 1 base, the J end lost 4 bases, and 6 bases lay between the germline ends. The CDR3 has 13 amino acids. Germline-derived CDR1 and CDR2 are SGHDN and FVKESK.

This clonotype was counted many times. The gene calls are TRBV5-1 and TRBJ2-7, with 9 bases matching TRBD1. CDR1 and CDR2 (germline): SGHRS, YFSETQ. CDR3 length: 16 residues. V lost 3 bases to trimming and J lost 2 bases; unmatched junction nucleotides: 9. CDR3: CASSSATGGFAYEQYF. In DNA form, the CDR3 reads TGCGCCAGCAGCTCAGCCACAGGGGGCTTTGCCTACGAGCAGTACTTC.

In regard to this clonotype: A read error may explain this, as a much larger clone is one base away. The chain joins TRBV5-1 to TRBJ2-1, with TRBD1 identical over 9 bases. This CDR3 contains 14 residues. The V and J ends lost 2 bases and 10 bases, in that order; junction bases with no gene match: 7. CDR1 is SGHRS and CDR2 is YFSETQ in the germline V gene. The CDR3 nucleotides are TGCGCCAGCAGCTTTAACAGGGGGCTATACGAGCAGTTCTTC. Its translation is CASSFNRGLYEQFF.

The chain carries TRBV4-2 and TRBJ1-4; no clear D. The CDR3 sequence is 14 residues long. V lost 0 bases to trimming and J lost 11 bases, with 13 bases between them. Germline V CDR1 and CDR2: LGHNA, YNFKEQ. The chain's CDR3 is CASSQETASMKLFF. CDR3 coding DNA: TGTGCCAGCAGCCAAGAGACCGCCTCGATGAAACTGTTTTTT.

The table lists this clonotype with many counts. The chain couples TRBV28 to TRBJ2-7, with D perhaps matching TRBD1 (5 bases). In germline, CDR1 is MDHEN, CDR2 SYDVKM. Trimming took 1 base from V and 1 from J, leaving 8 bases between them. The CDR3 is 14 amino acids. DNA for the CDR3: TGTGCCAGCAGTTTATTCACAGGTTCCTACGAGCAGTACTTC. Its protein product is CASSLFTGSYEQYF. Complete variable domain (other parts from reference TRBV28 and TRBJ2-7): DVKVTQSSRYLVKRTGEKVFLECVQDMDHENMFWYRQDPGLGLRLIYFSYDVKMKEKGDIPEGYSVSREKKERFSLILESASTNQTSMYLCASSLFTGSYEQYFGPGTRLTVT.